The 18 T cell receptor beta chains listed next were all sequenced from one sample in a study of blood T cell repertoires in COVID-19. TCRdb's copy holds only in-frame clones and misses some; the assay was immunoSEQ multiplex PCR. Among about 350,000 clones, almost 90% were seen once, and the ten largest hold over 1%. Sample: PBMCs or T cells enriched from blood (not recorded which). The receptors come from a woman aged 30 to 39 who had been exposed to COVID-19.

This clone was counted between two and nine times. The V gene is TRBV15, the J gene TRBJ1-2; D gene unclear. Germline V CDR1 and CDR2: LNHNV, YYDKDF (reference sequence). The germline V and J ends were trimmed by 0 bases and 2 bases, with 7 bases remaining between them. The CDR3 contains 14 residues. Written as DNA, the CDR3 is TGTGCCACCAGCAGAGATCGTGTGAACTATGGCTACACCTTC. It specifies CATSRDRVNYGYTF. Full variable domain (outside the CDR3, taken from reference TRBV15 and TRBJ1-2): DAMVIQNPRYQVTQFGKPVTLSCSQTLNHNVMYWYQQKSSQAPKLLFHYYDKDFNNEADTPDNFQSRRPNTSFCFLDIRSPGLGDTAMYLCATSRDRVNYGYTFGSGTRLTVV.

The chain has TRBV9 and TRBJ2-2, with 7 bases lining up with TRBD2. V shed 0 bases and J 1 base; nucleotides not matched to a gene: 6. The CDR3 has 17 residues. In germline, CDR1 is SGDLS, CDR2 YYNGEE. The CDR3 nucleotides are TGTGCCAGCAGCGTAGGTGCGCTAGCGGTGAACACCGGGGAGCTGTTTTTT. Its translation: CASSVGALAVNTGELFF.

The chain couples TRBV20-1 to TRBJ2-7; no clear D gene. CDR3 length: 11 residues. Between the trimmed V and J ends, which lost 1 base and 4 bases, there was a span of 5 bases. Germline lookup yields CDR1 DFQATT and CDR2 SNEGSKA (reference sequence). The CDR3 sequence: CSARGKYEQYF. The CDR3 DNA is TGCAGTGCTAGAGGTAAATACGAGCAGTACTTC.

J is TRBJ2-2 and V is TRBV11-2; TRBD1 matches at 7 bases. The length of the CDR3 is 18 residues. With V trimmed by 1 base and J by 5 bases, 13 bases remained unmatched. CDR1 is SGHAT and CDR2 is FQNNGV in the germline V gene. The CDR3 reads CASSLVRVGQAPTGELFF. The CDR3 nucleotides are TGTGCCAGCAGCTTAGTCAGGGTAGGACAGGCACCGACCGGGGAGCTGTTTTTT. Combining the CDR3 with reference TRBV11-2 and TRBJ2-2 gives the whole variable domain EAGVAQSPRYKIIEKRQSVAFWCNPISGHATLYWYQQILGQGPKLLIQFQNNGVVDDSQLPKDRFSAERLKGVDSTLKIQPAKLEDSAVYLCASSLVRVGQAPTGELFFGEGSRLTVL.

This clone was picked up one time. The chain couples TRBV12-5 to TRBJ1-4; 9 bases align to TRBD1. The CDR3 is 13 amino acids. CDR1 LGHNT and CDR2 FRNRAP come from the germline V gene. After removal of 6 bases from V and 9 bases from J, the junction contained 5 bases not matched to a gene. The CDR3 protein is CASGWTGEKKLFF. The CDR3 DNA sequence: TGTGCTAGTGGATGGACAGGGGAGAAAAAACTGTTTTTT.

V usage is TRBV15 and J usage is TRBJ2-7; TRBD2 might be the D (6 bases). CDR1 and CDR2 (germline): LNHNV, YYDKDF (reference sequence). The length of the CDR3 is 14 residues. V was shortened by 4 bases and J by 6 bases, with 16 bases between the two germline ends. CDR3 DNA: TGTGCCACCAGCACCCCGGGAGTTCGGAGCGAGCAGTACTTC. This translates into CATSTPGVRSEQYF. The complete variable domain, with remaining parts taken from reference TRBV15 and TRBJ2-7, reads DAMVIQNPRYQVTQFGKPVTLSCSQTLNHNVMYWYQQKSSQAPKLLFHYYDKDFNNEADTPDNFQSRRPNTSFCFLDIRSPGLGDTAMYLCATSTPGVRSEQYFGPGTRLTVT.

In nucleotides, the CDR3 is TGTGCCAGCATCAGACAGGGCCGGGAAAAACTGTTTTTT. It is translated as CASIRQGREKLFF. This sequence joins TRBV6-5 and TRBJ1-4; 7 bases map to TRBD1. Germline V CDR1 and CDR2: MNHEY, SVGAGI. The CDR3 is 13 amino acids. The trim removed 7 bases at V and 8 bases at J, leaving 7 bases unmatched.

This chain uses TRBV12-5 with TRBJ1-6; 7 nucleotides agree with TRBD1. This CDR3 has 15 amino acids. CDR1 is LGHNT, CDR2 FRNRAP, per germline. The V and J ends lost 6 bases and 7 bases, in that order; junction bases with no gene match: 9. CDR3 sequence reads: CASGPSRQGNSPLHF. CDR3 DNA: TGTGCTAGTGGGCCCTCGAGACAGGGAAATTCACCCCTCCACTTT.

This chain joins TRBV30 and TRBJ1-5; 8 bases are a match to TRBD1. V was pared by 4 bases and J by 5 bases, with 4 bases of the junction left unmatched. The CDR3 is 13 amino acids. Germline V gene sequence: CDR1 GTSNPN, CDR2 SVGIG (reference sequence). The CDR3 nucleotides read TGTGCCTGGACTGACAGGGGCGATCAGCCCCAGCATTTT. Amino acid sequence: CAWTDRGDQPQHF. Full variable domain (outside the CDR3, taken from reference TRBV30 and TRBJ1-5): SQTIHQWPATLVQPVGSPLSLECTVEGTSNPNLYWYRQAAGRGLQLLFYSVGIGQISSEVPQNLSASRPQDRQFILSSKKLLLSDSGFYLCAWTDRGDQPQHFGDGTRLSIL.

V usage is TRBV28 and J usage is TRBJ1-3; D gene unclear. The CDR3 length is 15 residues. Trimming cost V 3 bases and J 2 bases, with 11 bases left between them. Germline V lookup: CDR1 MDHEN, CDR2 SYDVKM. The CDR3, as DNA: TGTGCCAGCAGTTTTTTGGCGACAACTGGAAACACCATATATTTT. Translating gives CASSFLATTGNTIYF. Full variable domain (remainder filled in from reference TRBV28 and TRBJ1-3): DVKVTQSSRYLVKRTGEKVFLECVQDMDHENMFWYRQDPGLGLRLIYFSYDVKMKEKGDIPEGYSVSREKKERFSLILESASTNQTSMYLCASSFLATTGNTIYFGEGSWLTVV.

The chain is built from TRBV19 and TRBJ1-5; perhaps TRBD1 as D (6 bases). The germline V gene has CDR1 LNHDA and CDR2 SQIVND (reference sequence). V was trimmed by 4 bases and J by 0 bases, leaving 16 bases between them. The CDR3 has 17 residues. The CDR3 here is CASSTGQDSYSNQPQHF. CDR3 sequence (DNA): TGTGCCAGTAGTACCGGCCAGGACAGCTATAGCAATCAGCCCCAGCATTTT.

The chain employs TRBV24-1 and TRBJ2-7; 14 bases are shared with TRBD2. This CDR3 contains 16 residues. CDR1 KGHDR and CDR2 SFDVKD come from the germline V gene. After removal of 6 bases from V and 0 bases from J, the junction contained 3 bases not matched to a gene. The CDR3 is CATSRTSGRHSYEQYF. The CDR3 coding sequence is TGTGCCACCAGTAGGACTAGCGGGAGGCACTCCTACGAGCAGTACTTC.

The V call is TRBV3-1 (or the pseudogene TRBV3-2), the J call TRBJ1-5, with TRBD1 matching over 7 bases. Germline CDR1 and CDR2: LGHDT and YNNKEL (reference sequence). Losses at the gene ends were 3 bases for V and 7 bases for J; bases not matched to a gene: 9. The CDR3 spans 15 residues. The CDR3 DNA is TGTGCCAGCAGCCAGATACAGGGGTCGGGGCAGCCCCAGCATTTT. Amino acids: CASSQIQGSGQPQHF.

The chain is built from TRBV6-5 and TRBJ1-2; 7 bases map to TRBD1. The CDR3 covers 14 residues. The junction had 3 bases not matched to a gene; V was cut back by 2 bases and J by 3 bases. The germline V gene has CDR1 MNHEY and CDR2 SVGAGI. As DNA, the CDR3 is TGTGCCAGCAGTTACCGGGACAGAGACTATGGCTACACCTTC. Protein product: CASSYRDRDYGYTF.

V and J are TRBV6-5 and TRBJ2-5; 8 bases fit TRBD1. Germline CDR1 reads MNHEY; CDR2 reads SVGAGI. This CDR3 spans 16 amino acids. J lost 5 bases, V lost 3 bases, and 11 bases had no gene match. CDR3 loop: CASSYREAGGRETQYF. DNA of the CDR3: TGTGCCAGCAGTTATAGGGAGGCAGGGGGCCGGGAGACCCAGTACTTC.

The rearrangement uses TRBV5-1 and TRBJ1-4; 7 nucleotides match TRBD1. The germline V gene encodes CDR1 SGHRS and CDR2 YFSETQ. This CDR3 is built from 17 residues. V gave up 2 bases and J gave up 7 bases; unmatched junction bases: 14. The DNA of the CDR3 is TGCGCCAGCAGCTTACCCGGCACAGGGGAACGAGGTGAAAAACTGTTTTTT. It translates to CASSLPGTGERGEKLFF. Based on the CDR3 plus reference TRBV5-1 and TRBJ1-4, the full variable domain is KAGVTQTPRYLIKTRGQQVTLSCSPISGHRSVSWYQQTPGQGLQFLFEYFSETQRNKGNFPGRFSGRQFSNSRSEMNVSTLELGDSALYLCASSLPGTGERGEKLFFGSGTQLSVL.

J is TRBJ1-1 and V is TRBV12-2. TRBV12-2 is a recognized pseudogene. This CDR3 has 16 residues. The CDR3 loop is CASYLGSPGMNTEAFF. The CDR3 coding sequence is TGTGCAAGTTACCTGGGGAGCCCAGGCATGAACACTGAAGCTTTCTTT.

This chain links TRBV3-1 (or the pseudogene TRBV3-2) with TRBJ2-1; 8 bases are shared with TRBD2. Germline lookup yields CDR1 LGHDT and CDR2 YNNKEL (reference sequence). The length of the CDR3 is 13 residues. Trimming cost V 4 bases and J 10 bases; bases outside gene matches: 6. CDR3 residues: CASSLGLASEQFF. The CDR3 region has the DNA TGTGCCAGCAGCCTAGGACTAGCTAGCGAGCAGTTCTTC.